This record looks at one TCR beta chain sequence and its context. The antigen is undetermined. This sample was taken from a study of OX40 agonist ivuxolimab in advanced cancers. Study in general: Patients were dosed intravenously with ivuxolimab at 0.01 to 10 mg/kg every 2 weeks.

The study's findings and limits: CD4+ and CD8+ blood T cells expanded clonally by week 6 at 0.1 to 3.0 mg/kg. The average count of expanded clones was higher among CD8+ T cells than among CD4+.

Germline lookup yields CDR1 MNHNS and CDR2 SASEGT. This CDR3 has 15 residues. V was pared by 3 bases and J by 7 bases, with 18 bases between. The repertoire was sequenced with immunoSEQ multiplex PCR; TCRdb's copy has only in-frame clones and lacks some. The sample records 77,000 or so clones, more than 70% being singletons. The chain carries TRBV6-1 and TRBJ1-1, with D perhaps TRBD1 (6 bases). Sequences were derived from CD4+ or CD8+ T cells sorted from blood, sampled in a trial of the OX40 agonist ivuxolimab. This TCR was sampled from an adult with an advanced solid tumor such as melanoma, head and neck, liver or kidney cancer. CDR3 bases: TGTGCCAGCAGTGAGGGGCAGGGGTGGAGACTTGAAGCTTTCTTT. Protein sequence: CASSEGQGWRLEAFF.